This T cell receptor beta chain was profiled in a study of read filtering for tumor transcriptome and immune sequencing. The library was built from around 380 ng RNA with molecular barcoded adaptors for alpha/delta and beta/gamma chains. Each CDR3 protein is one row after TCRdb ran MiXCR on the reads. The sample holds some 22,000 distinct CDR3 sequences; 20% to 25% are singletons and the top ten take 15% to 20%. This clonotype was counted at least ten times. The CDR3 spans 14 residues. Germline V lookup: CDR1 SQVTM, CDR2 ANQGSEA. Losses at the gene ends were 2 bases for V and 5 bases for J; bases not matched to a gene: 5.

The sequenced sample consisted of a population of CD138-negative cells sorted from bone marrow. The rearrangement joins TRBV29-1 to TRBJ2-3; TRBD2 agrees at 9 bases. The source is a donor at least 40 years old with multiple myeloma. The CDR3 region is CSVERELAGDTQYF. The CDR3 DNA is TGCAGCGTTGAACGGGAACTAGCGGGAGATACGCAGTATTTT.